These T cell receptor beta chains were read from a single sample in a study of T cell repertoires in cytomegalovirus infection. The antigens these receptors bind are not known. One entry per CDR3 protein, called by TCRdb with MiXCR from the reads. The repertoire holds about 330,000 distinct CDR3 sequences, about 35% seen once, with about 13% in the top ten. Sequences were derived from cultured PBMCs, sampled from culture after CMV antigen stimulation. These receptors came from a human donor in good health (CMV status not recorded). Some clones in this sample may be carry-over from other donors' samples. Each CDR3 is given without its conserved first and last residue. Expanded clones get a size class; other rows say once, few or many, or leave the size out.

clone size | CDR3 length | V gene | CDR3 protein
. | 14 | TRBV27 | ASSFLGVTGGNIQY
many | 11 | TRBV29-1 | SVEEREYSEQF
. | 10 | TRBV7-6 | ASNLRDGELF
. | 12 | TRBV5-4 | ASSLEQNTGELF
few | 12 | TRBV19 | ASKVIEYNSPLH
. | 13 | TRBV4-1 | ASSHRTGGFYEQY
few | 11 | TRBV12-3/TRBV12-4 | ASRGPGDQPQH
. | 14 | TRBV6-6 | ASRPRQGRFGNTIY
few | 12 | TRBV25-1 | ASQGQLSTDTQY
once | 10 | TRBV28 | ASSLRRQPQH
. | 13 | TRBV5-4 | ASSLDRGHTDTQY
many | 13 | TRBV6-1 | ASSETPNRGNEQY
many | 15 | TRBV7-8 | ASTPQSGGSYNSPLH
. | 11 | TRBV5-1 | ASSFAGDYEQY
. | 14 | TRBV24-1 | ATNGWPSGTADTQY
. | 13 | TRBV6-6 | ASSIGQGNVYGYT
. | 13 | TRBV29-1 | SVDGSGMPEGEQF
many | 11 | TRBV11-2 | ASSLDVGNEQF
few | 13 | TRBV2 | ASSGGLAYTGELF
many | 15 | TRBV24-1 | ATSDFRGTSYDNEQF
few | 14 | TRBV10-2 | ASSEPGGGRLNEQF
. | 9 | TRBV20-1 | SAVSSLGQY
few | 14 | TRBV7-2 | ASSLARSRRTDTQY
. | 13 | TRBV6-2/TRBV6-3 | ASRNLRTRHQPQH
many | 13 | TRBV6-6 | ASHPPRDSNTEAF
. | 11 | TRBV4-3 | ASSQEPSDEQF
many | 12 | TRBV12-3/TRBV12-4 | ASSILAGFNEQF
few | 13 | TRBV10-3 | AISSGAATNEKLF
few | 14 | TRBV24-1 | ATSDKASQTYNEQF
. | 12 | TRBV6-1 | ASSEARGTDTQY
many | 14 | TRBV7-2 | ASSLGGRKNYNEQF